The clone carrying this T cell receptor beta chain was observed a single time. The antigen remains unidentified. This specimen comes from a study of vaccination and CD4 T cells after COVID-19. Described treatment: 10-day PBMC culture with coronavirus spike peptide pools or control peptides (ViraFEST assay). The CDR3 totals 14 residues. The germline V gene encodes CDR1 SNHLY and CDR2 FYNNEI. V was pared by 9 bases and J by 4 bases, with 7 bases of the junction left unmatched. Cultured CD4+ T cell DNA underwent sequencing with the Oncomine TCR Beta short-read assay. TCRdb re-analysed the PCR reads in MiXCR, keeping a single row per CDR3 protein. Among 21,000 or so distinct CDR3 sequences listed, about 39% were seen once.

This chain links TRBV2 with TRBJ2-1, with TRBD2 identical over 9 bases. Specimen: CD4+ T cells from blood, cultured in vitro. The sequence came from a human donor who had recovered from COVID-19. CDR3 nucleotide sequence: TGTGCCAGTATGGGACTAGCTCGATACAATGAGCAGTTCTTC. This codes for CASMGLARYNEQFF.